These 9 T cell receptor beta chains were all obtained from the same sample, sequenced in a study of blood T cells in healthy people across ages (dated by TCRdb to between 2015 and 2017). The method was 5' RACE. The sequencing machine was an Illumina HiSeq 2500. The second PCR ran for roughly 6 to 11 cycles and used a J-beta primer mix along with a sample-barcoded 5' primer. The raw public data were reprocessed by TCRdb itself: fastp quality trimming at Q25, MiXCR clonotype calling, in-frame beta chains only. Records with the same CDR3 protein are collapsed into one entry carrying the most frequent genes and DNA. Within this sample are 850,000 to 1,100,000 distinct CDR3 sequences, with approximately 38% of them counted one time only. The ten largest clones take up around 13% of the sample. The sequencing sample was made of blood. Source of these receptors: a man younger than 30 in good health.

This clonotype was counted once. The gene calls are TRBV5-1 and TRBJ1-2; D remains ambiguous. The CDR3 runs to 14 residues. V was clipped by 1 base and J by 8 bases, with 15 bases between them. CDR1 and CDR2 from the germline V gene are SGHRS and YFSETQ. The CDR3 reads CASSLYGDGPGYTF. The CDR3, as DNA: TGCGCCAGCAGCTTGTACGGAGACGGCCCAGGCTACACCTTC.

This clonotype was seen only a few times. This sequence joins TRBV10-3 and TRBJ1-1; 8 nucleotides line up with TRBD1. CDR3 length: 16 residues. Germline V CDR1 and CDR2: ENHRY, SYGVKD. Unmatched junction bases numbered 9, after V lost 0 bases and J lost 6 bases. DNA for the CDR3: TGTGCCATCAGTGAGTCGATTGGACAGGGAGGCGCTGAAGCTTTCTTT. Translated: CAISESIGQGGAEAFF.

The J gene is TRBJ2-3, the V gene TRBV20-1; either TRBD1 or TRBD2 may supply D (5 bases each). From germline, CDR1 is DFQATT and CDR2 SNEGSKA (reference sequence). The length of the CDR3 is 14 residues. Trimming cost V 6 bases and J 0 bases, with 13 bases left between them. CDR3 loop: CSAEKGPSTDTQYF. Here the CDR3 DNA reads TGCAGTGCAGAGAAGGGACCGAGCACAGATACGCAGTATTTT.

The chain employs TRBV5-1 and TRBJ2-5; no clear D gene. Trimming left V 3 bases short and J 6 bases short, with 12 bases between. Germline V lookup: CDR1 SGHRS, CDR2 YFSETQ. The CDR3 extends over 13 amino acids. CDR3 DNA sequence: TGCGCCAGCAGCTCCTATATCTCGCAGACCCAGTACTTC. It specifies CASSSYISQTQYF.

About this clonotype itself: This clone may be a read error of a much larger clone one base away. The J gene is TRBJ2-1, the V gene TRBV12-3 or TRBV12-4; D not resolved. The CDR3 runs to 11 residues. The ends were cut back, 5 bases at V and 12 bases at J, with 11 bases in the middle. DNA of the CDR3: TGTGCCAGCAGTCCCAAGAGTGGGCAGTTCTTC. Translated, it gives CASSPKSGQFF.

The rearrangement links TRBV4-2 to TRBJ2-3, with D possibly being TRBD1 or TRBD2 (7 bases each). V lost 4 bases and J lost 4, with 18 bases in between. Germline CDR1 is LGHNA and CDR2 is YNFKEQ. This CDR3 is 16 amino acids long. CDR3 sequence (DNA): TGTGCCAGCAGCCGAGGGGGCGGGGGAGGAGCAGATACGCAGTATTTT. It is translated as CASSRGGGGGADTQYF.

The chain carries TRBV29-1 and TRBJ1-2; D is unresolved. The CDR3 extends over 11 amino acids. Germline values: CDR1 SQVTM, CDR2 ANQGSEA. DNA of the CDR3: TGCGGCGCTAGAATGGACTATGGCTACACCTTC. Amino acids: CGARMDYGYTF.

In DNA, the CDR3 is TGTGCCAGCAGCCGGGAGGGGGCGGGTACTGAAGCTTTCTTT. This gives the protein CASSREGAGTEAFF. This rearrangement joins TRBV4-2 to TRBJ1-1; 7 bases are shared with TRBD1. This CDR3 contains 14 residues. Trimming at V came to 4 bases and at J to 5 bases, leaving 7 bases not matched to a gene. From germline, CDR1 is LGHNA and CDR2 YNFKEQ.

For this clonotype: At one end the junction does not follow the germline gene, possibly because of a read error. J is TRBJ2-1 and V is TRBV5-1, with 9 bases matching TRBD1. Germline lookup yields CDR1 SGHRS and CDR2 YFSETQ. The CDR3 length is 16 residues. The CDR3 sequence: CASSFYRDRVGDERFF. The CDR3 bases are TGCGCCAGCAGCTTTTACCGGGACAGGGTCGGGGATGAGCGGTTCTTC.